Sequencing of this T cell receptor (beta chain) was carried out in a study of T cell repertoires in cytomegalovirus infection. Turning to the study itself: The authors used CMV epitopes that were HLA-C-restricted (recently identified) and HLA-B-restricted (well studied). Public TCR beta signatures indicated both CMV infection and matching HLA type.

TCRdb re-derived calls from the reads in MiXCR, one entry per CDR3 protein. The table includes around 750,000 distinct CDR3 sequences, approximately 29% detected once. On this clonotype itself: Its antigen is undetermined.

Germline CDR1 and CDR2: LGHNA and YSLEER. The CDR3 is 16 amino acids. The trim removed 4 bases at V and 3 bases at J, leaving 9 bases unmatched. This sequence originates from a human donor in good health (CMV status not recorded). Some clones in this sample may be carry-over from other donors' samples. V is TRBV4-3 and J is TRBJ2-3, with 8 bases fitting TRBD1. This material consisted of cultured CD8+ T cells from PBMCs, taken from culture after CMV antigen stimulation. The CDR3 region is CASSPSRDRHTDTQYF. The CDR3 region has the DNA TGCGCCAGCAGCCCAAGCCGGGACAGGCATACAGATACGCAGTATTTT.